The present T cell receptor (beta chain) was sequenced within a study of OX40 agonist ivuxolimab in advanced cancers. TCRdb's copy holds only in-frame clones and misses some; the assay was immunoSEQ multiplex PCR. The sample records about 40,000 clones, more than 85% being singletons. V dropped 3 bases and J dropped 1 base, with 12 bases sitting between them. The CDR3 runs 15 residues. Germline-derived CDR1 and CDR2 are SGHAT and FQNNGV. The chain uses TRBV11-2 and TRBJ1-1; D possibly corresponds to TRBD1 (5 bases). The sequence was collected from an adult with an advanced solid tumor such as melanoma, head and neck, liver or kidney cancer. This specimen consisted of CD4+ or CD8+ T cells sorted from blood, obtained in a trial of the OX40 agonist ivuxolimab. The DNA of the CDR3 is TGTGCCAGCAGCTTTCAAGGACATCCGAACACTGAAGCTTTCTTT. Translated: CASSFQGHPNTEAFF.